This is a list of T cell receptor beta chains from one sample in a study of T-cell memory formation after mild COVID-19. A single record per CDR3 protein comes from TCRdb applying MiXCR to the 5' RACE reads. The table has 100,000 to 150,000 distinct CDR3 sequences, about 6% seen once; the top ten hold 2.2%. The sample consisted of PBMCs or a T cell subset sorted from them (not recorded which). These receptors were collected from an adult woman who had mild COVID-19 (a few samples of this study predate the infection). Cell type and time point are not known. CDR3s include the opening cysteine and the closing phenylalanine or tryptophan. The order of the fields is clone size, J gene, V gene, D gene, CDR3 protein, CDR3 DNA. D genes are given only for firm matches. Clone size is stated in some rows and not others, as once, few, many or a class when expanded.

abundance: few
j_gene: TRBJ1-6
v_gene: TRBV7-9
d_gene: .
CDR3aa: CASSRGQGQSPLHF
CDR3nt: TGTGCCAGCAGTCGGGGTCAAGGACAATCACCCCTCCACTTT

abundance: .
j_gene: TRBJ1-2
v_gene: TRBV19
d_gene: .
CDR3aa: CASSGAGLRHGYTF
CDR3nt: TGTGCCAGTAGTGGGGCAGGGCTAAGGCATGGCTACACCTTC

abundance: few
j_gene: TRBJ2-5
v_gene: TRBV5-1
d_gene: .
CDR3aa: CASSAVSQETQYF
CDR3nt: TGCGCCAGCAGCGCCGTATCCCAAGAGACCCAGTACTTC

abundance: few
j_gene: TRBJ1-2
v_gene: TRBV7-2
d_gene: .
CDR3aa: CASSLGAINYGYTF
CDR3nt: TGTGCCAGCAGCTTAGGCGCAATTAACTATGGCTACACCTTC

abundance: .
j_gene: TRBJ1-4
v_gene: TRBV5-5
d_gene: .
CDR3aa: CASSWGTGNEKLFF
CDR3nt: TGTGCCAGCAGCTGGGGGACGGGGAATGAAAAACTGTTTTTT

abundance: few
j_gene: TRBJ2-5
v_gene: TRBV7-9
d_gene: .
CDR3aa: CASSPTGWTQYF
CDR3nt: TGTGCCAGCAGCCCGACGGGTTGGACCCAGTACTTC

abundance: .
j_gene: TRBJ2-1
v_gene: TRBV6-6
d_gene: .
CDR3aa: CASSYSFWNPYNEQFF
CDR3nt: TGTGCCAGCAGTTACTCATTCTGGAACCCCTACAATGAGCAGTTCTTC

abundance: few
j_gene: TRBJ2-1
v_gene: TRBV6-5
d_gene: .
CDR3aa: CASSGTGPKNEQFF
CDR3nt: TGTGCCAGCAGTGGCACCGGGCCGAAAAATGAGCAGTTCTTC

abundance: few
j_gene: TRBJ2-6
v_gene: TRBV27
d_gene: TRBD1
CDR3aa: CASSFGDRAGANVLTF
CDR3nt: TGTGCCAGCAGCTTTGGGGACAGGGCTGGGGCCAACGTCCTGACTTTC

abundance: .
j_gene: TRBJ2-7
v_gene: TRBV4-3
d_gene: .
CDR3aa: CASSQNPYKSSAYEQYF
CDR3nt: TGCGCCAGCAGCCAAAATCCTTACAAGTCTAGCGCCTACGAGCAGTACTTC

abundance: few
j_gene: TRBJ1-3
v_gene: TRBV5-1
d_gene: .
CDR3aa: CASSLDLVGNTIYF
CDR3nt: TGCGCCAGCAGCTTGGACCTCGTTGGAAACACCATATATTTT

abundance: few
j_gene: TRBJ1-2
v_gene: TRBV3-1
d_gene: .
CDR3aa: CASSQNRAGYTF
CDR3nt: TGTGCCAGCAGCCAGAACAGGGCTGGCTACACCTTC

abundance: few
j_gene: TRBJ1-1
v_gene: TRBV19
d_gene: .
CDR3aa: CASSITGFRVNTEAFF
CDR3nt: TGTGCCAGTAGTATAACGGGGTTCAGGGTGAACACTGAAGCTTTCTTT

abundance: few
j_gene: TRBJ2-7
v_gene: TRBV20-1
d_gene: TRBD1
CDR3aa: CSASKGQSYEQYF
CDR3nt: TGCAGTGCTAGTAAGGGACAGTCCTACGAGCAGTACTTC

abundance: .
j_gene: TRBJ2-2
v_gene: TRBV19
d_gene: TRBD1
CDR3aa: CASSPGTGSTGELFF
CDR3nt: TGTGCCAGTAGTCCCGGGACAGGGAGCACCGGGGAGCTGTTTTTT

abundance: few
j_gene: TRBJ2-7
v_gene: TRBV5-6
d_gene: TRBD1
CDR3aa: CASSTKQGYRYEQYF
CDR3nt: TGTGCCAGCAGCACCAAACAGGGGTATCGTTACGAGCAGTACTTC

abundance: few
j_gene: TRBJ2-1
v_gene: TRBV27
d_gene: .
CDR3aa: CASMNEQFF
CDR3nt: TGTGCCAGCATGAATGAGCAGTTCTTC

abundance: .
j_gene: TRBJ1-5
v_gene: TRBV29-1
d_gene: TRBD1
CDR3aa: CSALQGKNQPQHF
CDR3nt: TGCAGCGCTTTACAGGGGAAAAATCAGCCCCAGCATTTT

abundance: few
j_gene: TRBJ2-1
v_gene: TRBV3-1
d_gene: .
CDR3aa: CASSQGGGRNYNEQFF
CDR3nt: TGTGCCAGCAGCCAAGGGGGGGGCAGGAACTACAATGAGCAGTTCTTC

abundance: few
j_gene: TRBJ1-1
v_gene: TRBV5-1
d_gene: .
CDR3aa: CASRSRTANTEAFF
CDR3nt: TGCGCCAGCCGGAGCAGAACAGCTAACACTGAAGCTTTCTTT

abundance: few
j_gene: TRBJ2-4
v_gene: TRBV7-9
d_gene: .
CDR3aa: CASSPSSPGTAKNIQYF
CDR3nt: TGTGCCAGCAGCCCCAGCTCCCCTGGTACAGCCAAAAACATTCAGTACTTC

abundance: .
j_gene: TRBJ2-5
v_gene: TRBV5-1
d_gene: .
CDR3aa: CASSTGGYQETQYF
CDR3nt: TGCGCCAGCAGCACCGGCGGGTACCAAGAGACCCAGTACTTC

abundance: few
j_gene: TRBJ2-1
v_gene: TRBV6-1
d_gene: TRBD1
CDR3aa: CASSLGTGVSSYNEQFF
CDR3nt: TGTGCCAGCAGCCTCGGGACAGGGGTGAGCTCCTACAATGAGCAGTTCTTC

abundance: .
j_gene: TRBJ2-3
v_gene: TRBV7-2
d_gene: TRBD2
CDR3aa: CASSPGGGPSDTQYF
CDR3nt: TGTGCCAGCAGCCCCGGGGGAGGGCCGTCAGATACGCAGTATTTT

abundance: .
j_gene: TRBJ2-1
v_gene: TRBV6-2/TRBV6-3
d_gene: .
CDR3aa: CASRGSYNEQFF
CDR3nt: TGTGCCAGCCGGGGCTCCTACAATGAGCAGTTCTTC

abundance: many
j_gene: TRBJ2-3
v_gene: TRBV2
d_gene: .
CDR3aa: CASMAPRHQITDTQYF
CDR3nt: TGTGCCAGCATGGCCCCCCGGCATCAGATCACGGATACGCAGTATTTT

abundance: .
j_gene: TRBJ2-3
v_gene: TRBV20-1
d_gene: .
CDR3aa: CSARVVSTDTQYF
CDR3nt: TGCAGTGCTAGAGTCGTTAGCACAGATACGCAGTATTTT

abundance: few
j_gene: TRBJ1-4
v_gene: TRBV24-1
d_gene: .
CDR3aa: CATSDIVGQLFF
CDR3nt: TGTGCCACCAGTGACATTGTAGGGCAACTGTTTTTT

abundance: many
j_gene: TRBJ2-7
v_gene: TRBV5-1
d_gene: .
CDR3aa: CASSLTGPGEQYF
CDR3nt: TGCGCCAGCAGCTTGACAGGTCCGGGGGAGCAGTACTTC

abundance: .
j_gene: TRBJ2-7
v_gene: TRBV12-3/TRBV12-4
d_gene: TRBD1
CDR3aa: CASSWDRELQYF
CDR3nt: TGTGCCAGCAGTTGGGACAGGGAATTGCAGTACTTC

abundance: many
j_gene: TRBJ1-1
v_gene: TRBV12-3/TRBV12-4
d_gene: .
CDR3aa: CASSPGVGAFF
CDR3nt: TGTGCCAGCAGCCCGGGGGTCGGGGCTTTCTTT

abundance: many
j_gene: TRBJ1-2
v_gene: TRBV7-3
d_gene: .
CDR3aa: CASSLVGYGYTF
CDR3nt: TGTGCCAGCAGCTTAGTGGGGTATGGCTACACCTTC

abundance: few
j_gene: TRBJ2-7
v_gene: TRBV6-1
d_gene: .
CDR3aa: CASSEEGGGRCDF
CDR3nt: TGTGCCAGCAGTGAAGAGGGGGGGGGCCGTTGCGACTTC

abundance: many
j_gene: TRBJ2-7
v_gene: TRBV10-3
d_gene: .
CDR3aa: CAIDPGSGSYEQYF
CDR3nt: TGTGCCATCGACCCCGGTAGCGGCTCCTACGAGCAGTACTTC

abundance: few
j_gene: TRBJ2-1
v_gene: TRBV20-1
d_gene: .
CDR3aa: CSARVPRGLSYNEQFF
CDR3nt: TGCAGTGCTAGAGTTCCCAGGGGCCTCTCCTACAATGAGCAGTTCTTC

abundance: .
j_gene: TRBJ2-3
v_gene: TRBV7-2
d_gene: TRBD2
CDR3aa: CASSSLAGDTQYF
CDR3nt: TGTGCCAGCAGCTCCTTAGCGGGAGATACGCAGTATTTT

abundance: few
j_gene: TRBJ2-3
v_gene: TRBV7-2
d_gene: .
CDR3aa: CASSSRTTFATDTQYF
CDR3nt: TGTGCCAGCAGCTCGAGGACCACATTCGCAACAGATACGCAGTATTTT

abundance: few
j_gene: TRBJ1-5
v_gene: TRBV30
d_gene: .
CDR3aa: CAWSLSTTRPQHF
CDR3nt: TGTGCCTGGAGTCTCTCGACCACGCGGCCCCAGCATTTT

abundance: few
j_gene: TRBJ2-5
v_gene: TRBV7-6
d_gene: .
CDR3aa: CASSSGLNRVQETQYF
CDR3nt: TGTGCCAGCAGCTCCGGACTAAACAGGGTCCAAGAGACCCAGTACTTC

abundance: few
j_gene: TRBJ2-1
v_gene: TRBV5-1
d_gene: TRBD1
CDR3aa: CASSLGDSVDEQFF
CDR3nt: TGCGCCAGCAGCTTGGGGGACAGTGTAGATGAGCAGTTCTTC

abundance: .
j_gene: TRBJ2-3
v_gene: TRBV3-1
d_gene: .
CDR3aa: CASSQPGPGRTDTQYF
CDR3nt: TGTGCCAGCAGCCAACCGGGGCCGGGGCGCACAGATACGCAGTATTTT

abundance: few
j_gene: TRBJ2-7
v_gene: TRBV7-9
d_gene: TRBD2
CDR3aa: CASSAGRGDPYEQYF
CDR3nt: TGTGCCAGCAGCGCAGGCCGGGGGGATCCCTACGAGCAGTACTTC